What follows are 3 T cell receptor beta chains derived from one specimen sequenced in a study of Ad26.COV2.S vaccination and SARS-CoV-2 variants. Assay: immunoSEQ multiplex PCR; the TCRdb copy retains only in-frame clones and omits some. Of around 350,000 clones listed, about 90% were seen once; the top ten hold about 3.9%. The sequencing used peripheral blood, collected after recovery from COVID-19. These receptor sequences come from a human donor who had recovered from COVID-19.

V usage is TRBV5-1 and J usage is TRBJ1-1; 7 positions agree with TRBD1. J gave up 7 bases and V 2 bases, and 5 bases lay outside the gene matches. Per the germline V gene, CDR1 is SGHRS and CDR2 is YFSETQ. The CDR3 runs to 13 residues. In DNA form, the CDR3 reads TGCGCCAGCAGCTTCCAGGGGGAAAATGAAGCTTTCTTT. The encoded protein is CASSFQGENEAFF.

The V call is TRBV2, the J call TRBJ2-2, with TRBD2 identical over 14 bases. Trimming removed 6 bases from V and 1 base from J; junction bases left unmatched: 10. CDR1 is SNHLY, CDR2 FYNNEI, per germline. This CDR3 contains 19 residues. CDR3 nucleotide sequence: TGTGCCAGCAGACCGACTAGCGGGGGGGCGAATATGAACACCGGGGAGCTGTTTTTT. This translates into CASRPTSGGANMNTGELFF.

J is TRBJ1-2 and V is TRBV12-3 or TRBV12-4; 7 bases are a match to TRBD1. J gave up 3 bases and V 5 bases, and 3 bases lay outside the gene matches. The CDR3 runs 13 residues. The CDR3 DNA sequence: TGTGCCAGCAGTATCGGGACAGACTATGGCTACACCTTC. Amino acid sequence: CASSIGTDYGYTF.